Included here is one T cell receptor beta chain sequence, with context. Its antigen is not identified. Aged 18 to 65, the patients had hyperthyroidism that was newly diagnosed and had lasted under 2 months. The data are from a study of T cells in Graves' hyperthyroidism and ophthalmopathy. The study, taken as a whole, reports: A model of 13 V-J pairs discriminated ophthalmopathy from stable hyperthyroidism. Most thyroid clonotypes expanded above 0.001 appeared in blood too.

There were TCR beta CDR3 regions amplified from RNA transcripts. The primer set for the first-round RT-PCR of the TCR CDR3 was HTBI. TCRdb reprocessed the multiplex PCR reads with MiXCR, giving one entry per CDR3 protein. The sample lists about 98,000 distinct CDR3 sequences; roughly 40% were seen once. V lost 4 bases and J lost 4, with 12 bases in between. Germline V gives CDR1 KGHDR, CDR2 SFDVKD. The CDR3 loop spans 15 amino acids. The chain recombines TRBV24-1 with TRBJ2-2; D is undetermined. This TCR came from a woman aged 30 to 39 with Graves' hyperthyroidism. The sample comprised peripheral blood or thyroid tissue (not recorded which). CDR3 protein: CATSDATRVTGELFF. The CDR3 DNA is TGTGCCACCAGTGACGCGACGAGAGTCACCGGGGAGCTGTTTTTT.